Listed below are T cell receptor beta chains from one sample, sequenced in a study of blood T cells in healthy people across ages. TCRdb processed the 5' RACE reads anew with MiXCR; each CDR3 protein has one entry. The sample consists of 750,000 to 1,000,000 distinct CDR3 sequences, about 28% of them appearing once. These data also featured in a second study, about T cells of mothers and their children.

Sequenced material: blood. All receptors come from a woman between 40 and 55 years old in good health. The CDR3 runs from the conserved cysteine through the conserved F or W. Fields, in order: J gene, clone size, D gene, V gene, CDR3 protein, CDR3 DNA. D genes are given only for firm matches. Size is omitted from some rows. Given values are once, few, many or a class for expanded clones.

J: TRBJ1-2
size: .
D: .
V: TRBV28
CDR3: CASSGKGGYTF
DNA: TGTGCCAGCAGTGGGAAGGGCGGCTACACCTTC

J: TRBJ1-1
size: many
D: .
V: TRBV15
CDR3: CATSIGGMNTEAFF
DNA: TGTGCCACCAGCATCGGAGGGATGAACACTGAAGCTTTCTTT

J: TRBJ2-2
size: .
D: TRBD1
V: TRBV3-1
CDR3: CASRLIGGQGNTGELFF
DNA: TGTGCCAGCAGACTCATTGGGGGACAGGGGAACACCGGGGAGCTGTTTTTT

J: TRBJ2-7
size: many
D: TRBD1
V: TRBV5-1
CDR3: CASSEGTGSIEQYF
DNA: TGCGCCAGCAGCGAGGGGACAGGGTCGATCGAGCAGTACTTC

J: TRBJ1-2
size: few
D: .
V: TRBV7-2
CDR3: CASSLAQSNYGYTF
DNA: TGTGCCAGCAGCTTAGCACAGAGTAACTATGGCTACACCTTC

J: TRBJ2-1
size: .
D: TRBD2
V: TRBV5-4
CDR3: CASSAGTSGGATNEQFF
DNA: TGTGCCAGCAGCGCCGGGACTAGCGGGGGGGCCACGAATGAGCAGTTCTTC

J: TRBJ1-6
size: few
D: .
V: TRBV7-9
CDR3: CASSLEGRHSPLHF
DNA: TGTGCCAGCAGCTTAGAGGGTAGACATTCACCCCTCCACTTT

J: TRBJ1-6
size: .
D: TRBD1
V: TRBV27
CDR3: CASSLGQGGGERNSPLHF
DNA: TGTGCCAGCAGCTTGGGACAGGGCGGCGGTGAGCGTAATTCACCCCTCCACTTT

J: TRBJ2-5
size: few
D: TRBD2
V: TRBV29-1
CDR3: CSAGLAGRKETQYF
DNA: TGCAGCGCGGGACTAGCGGGGAGAAAGGAGACCCAGTACTTC

J: TRBJ1-6
size: .
D: .
V: TRBV3-1
CDR3: CASSQGNRRPLHF
DNA: TGTGCCAGCAGCCAAGGGAACAGACGACCCCTCCACTTT

J: TRBJ2-1
size: .
D: .
V: TRBV19
CDR3: CASSIWGANNEQFF
DNA: TGTGCCAGTAGTATCTGGGGGGCGAACAATGAGCAGTTCTTC

J: TRBJ2-6
size: .
D: .
V: TRBV18
CDR3: CASSPPPASGANVLTF
DNA: TGTGCCAGCTCACCACCGCCGGCCTCTGGGGCCAACGTCCTGACTTTC

J: TRBJ2-4
size: .
D: .
V: TRBV7-6
CDR3: CASSPKLTGQQYF
DNA: TGTGCCAGCAGCCCAAAACTGACAGGCCAGCAGTACTTC

J: TRBJ2-7
size: many
D: TRBD2
V: TRBV28
CDR3: CASSSRLATSYEQYF
DNA: TGTGCCAGCAGTTCTCGACTAGCCACGTCCTACGAGCAGTACTTC

J: TRBJ2-3
size: many
D: TRBD1
V: TRBV9
CDR3: CASSVAGRGSSSTDTQYF
DNA: TGTGCCAGCAGCGTAGCGGGCAGGGGGTCCTCTAGCACAGATACGCAGTATTTT

J: TRBJ1-2
size: few
D: TRBD1
V: TRBV12-3/TRBV12-4
CDR3: CASSGTGPLQDYGYTF
DNA: TGTGCCAGCAGTGGGACAGGACCCCTACAAGACTATGGCTACACCTTC

J: TRBJ2-1
size: few
D: TRBD2
V: TRBV10-3
CDR3: CAISVAGGDNEQFF
DNA: TGTGCCATCAGTGTAGCGGGGGGGGACAATGAGCAGTTCTTC

J: TRBJ2-2
size: few
D: .
V: TRBV12-3/TRBV12-4
CDR3: CASSDNTGELFF
DNA: TGTGCCAGCAGCGATAACACCGGGGAGCTGTTTTTT

J: TRBJ2-2
size: .
D: .
V: TRBV6-1
CDR3: CATLKNAGELFF
DNA: TGCGCCACCCTTAAGAACGCCGGGGAGCTGTTTTTT

J: TRBJ2-5
size: many
D: TRBD1
V: TRBV7-2
CDR3: CASSRDRARQETQYF
DNA: TGTGCCAGCAGCCGGGACAGGGCCAGGCAAGAGACCCAGTACTTC

J: TRBJ2-5
size: few
D: TRBD1
V: TRBV9
CDR3: CASSVAPTPGTGGETQYF
DNA: TGTGCCAGCAGCGTAGCTCCGACCCCGGGGACAGGGGGGGAGACCCAGTACTTC

J: TRBJ1-1
size: .
D: TRBD1
V: TRBV7-9
CDR3: CASSYRQGPTEAFF
DNA: TGTGCCAGCAGCTACCGACAGGGACCCACTGAAGCTTTCTTT

J: TRBJ2-3
size: few
D: TRBD2
V: TRBV20-1
CDR3: CSARDTSGFTDTQYF
DNA: TGCAGTGCTAGAGATACTAGCGGGTTCACAGATACGCAGTATTTT

J: TRBJ2-2
size: .
D: .
V: TRBV5-6
CDR3: CASSPTADTGELFF
DNA: TGTGCCAGCAGCCCTACAGCCGATACCGGGGAGCTGTTTTTT

J: TRBJ2-3
size: .
D: .
V: TRBV6-2/TRBV6-3
CDR3: CASSERGRSTDTQYF
DNA: TGTGCCAGCAGTGAGAGGGGGAGGAGCACAGATACGCAGTATTTT

J: TRBJ2-5
size: .
D: TRBD1
V: TRBV27
CDR3: CASSLGTGPYVQYF
DNA: TGTGCCAGCAGTTTAGGGACAGGGCCCTACGTGCAGTACTTC

J: TRBJ2-3
size: .
D: TRBD1
V: TRBV6-2/TRBV6-3
CDR3: CASSYLDRDLHTQYF
DNA: TGTGCCAGCAGTTACTTGGACAGGGACCTTCATACGCAGTATTTT

J: TRBJ2-7
size: many
D: TRBD2
V: TRBV20-1
CDR3: CSASRGAYEQYF
DNA: TGCAGTGCTAGCCGGGGGGCCTACGAGCAGTACTTC

J: TRBJ1-5
size: few
D: TRBD1
V: TRBV12-3/TRBV12-4
CDR3: CASSLARGQGGYQPQHF
DNA: TGTGCCAGTAGTTTAGCAAGGGGACAGGGAGGGTATCAGCCCCAGCATTTT

J: TRBJ2-7
size: many
D: TRBD1
V: TRBV11-2
CDR3: CASSLLNLGQSSYEQYF
DNA: TGTGCCAGCAGCTTGCTTAATCTGGGACAGAGCTCCTACGAGCAGTACTTC

J: TRBJ2-3
size: few
D: .
V: TRBV12-3/TRBV12-4
CDR3: CASTQPSTDTQYF
DNA: TGTGCCAGCACACAGCCTTCCACAGATACGCAGTATTTT

J: TRBJ2-7
size: few
D: .
V: TRBV5-1
CDR3: CASILGPEGTYEQYF
DNA: TGCGCCAGCATCTTGGGCCCCGAGGGGACGTACGAGCAGTACTTC

J: TRBJ1-1
size: .
D: .
V: TRBV27
CDR3: CASSFAVFAEAFF
DNA: TGTGCCAGCAGTTTTGCGGTTTTCGCTGAAGCTTTCTTT

J: TRBJ2-7
size: few
D: TRBD2
V: TRBV5-1
CDR3: CASSLVPPGAGGSYEQYF
DNA: TGCGCCAGCAGCTTGGTCCCTCCGGGAGCGGGGGGATCCTACGAGCAGTACTTC

J: TRBJ2-3
size: few
D: TRBD2
V: TRBV7-3
CDR3: CASSSPERGGLDTQYF
DNA: TGTGCCAGCAGCTCCCCAGAGCGGGGGGGCCTAGATACGCAGTATTTT

J: TRBJ2-1
size: .
D: .
V: TRBV6-2/TRBV6-3
CDR3: CASSSPSWAVNSYNEQFF
DNA: TGTGCCAGCAGTTCCCCCTCGTGGGCGGTGAACTCCTACAATGAGCAGTTCTTC

J: TRBJ2-5
size: .
D: .
V: TRBV29-1
CDR3: CSILLLGETQYF
DNA: TGCAGCATACTACTTCTGGGAGAGACCCAGTACTTC

J: TRBJ2-7
size: few
D: TRBD2
V: TRBV5-1
CDR3: CASSLRPGGASYEQYF
DNA: TGCGCCAGCAGCTTAAGGCCGGGGGGGGCCTCCTACGAGCAGTACTTC

J: TRBJ2-7
size: few
D: TRBD2
V: TRBV20-1
CDR3: CSARDGRGGTYEQYF
DNA: TGCAGTGCTAGAGATGGGCGGGGGGGGACCTACGAGCAGTACTTC

J: TRBJ2-1
size: many
D: .
V: TRBV10-3
CDR3: CAISGRTDIGNEQFF
DNA: TGTGCCATCAGTGGTAGGACAGATATTGGCAATGAGCAGTTCTTC

J: TRBJ1-5
size: .
D: .
V: TRBV20-1
CDR3: CSAHQGGGNQPQHF
DNA: TGCAGTGCGCATCAGGGAGGAGGCAATCAGCCCCAGCATTTT

J: TRBJ2-3
size: few
D: TRBD1
V: TRBV20-1
CDR3: CSAVQGANTQYF
DNA: TGCAGTGCCGTGCAGGGGGCAAATACGCAGTATTTT

J: TRBJ1-6
size: few
D: .
V: TRBV6-2/TRBV6-3
CDR3: CASSYSQGVNSPLHF
DNA: TGTGCCAGCAGTTACTCTCAAGGGGTAAACTCACCCCTCCACTTT

J: TRBJ2-6
size: many
D: .
V: TRBV5-6
CDR3: CASSPLTGANVLTF
DNA: TGTGCCAGCAGTCCATTGACCGGGGCCAACGTCCTGACTTTC

J: TRBJ1-1
size: many
D: .
V: TRBV12-3/TRBV12-4
CDR3: CASSLAGYTEAFF
DNA: TGTGCCAGCAGTTTGGCAGGGTACACTGAAGCTTTCTTT

J: TRBJ1-3
size: .
D: .
V: TRBV5-1
CDR3: CASSAFSIAVSLVNTIYF
DNA: TGCGCCAGCAGCGCCTTTAGCATCGCCGTCTCTCTTGTAAACACCATATATTTT

J: TRBJ2-7
size: .
D: TRBD2
V: TRBV6-1
CDR3: CASTGGVSGRYEQYF
DNA: TGTGCCAGCACTGGAGGGGTTAGCGGGCGGTACGAGCAGTACTTC

J: TRBJ1-4
size: .
D: .
V: TRBV28
CDR3: CASSFAGAGEKLFF
DNA: TGTGCCAGCAGTTTTGCAGGGGCAGGAGAAAAACTGTTTTTT

J: TRBJ2-7
size: .
D: .
V: TRBV7-2
CDR3: CTSSLGDSPSYEQYF
DNA: TGTACCAGCAGCTTAGGCGACAGTCCGTCCTACGAGCAGTACTTC

J: TRBJ2-5
size: few
D: .
V: TRBV20-1
CDR3: CSAQSSGSSDTQYF
DNA: TGCAGTGCCCAGTCCAGCGGCAGTTCAGATACGCAGTACTTC

J: TRBJ2-7
size: many
D: TRBD2
V: TRBV7-2
CDR3: CASSSPGGKQYF
DNA: TGTGCCAGCAGCTCCCCGGGGGGAAAGCAGTACTTC

J: TRBJ1-2
size: many
D: TRBD1
V: TRBV5-1
CDR3: CASSFTGDYGYTF
DNA: TGCGCCAGCAGCTTCACAGGGGACTATGGCTACACCTTC

J: TRBJ1-1
size: many
D: TRBD1
V: TRBV28
CDR3: CASSLRQGSTEAFF
DNA: TGTGCCAGCAGTTTGCGACAGGGTAGCACTGAAGCTTTCTTT

J: TRBJ1-5
size: few
D: .
V: TRBV24-1
CDR3: CATASGAKGNQPQHF
DNA: TGTGCCACCGCTTCAGGGGCGAAGGGCAATCAGCCCCAGCATTTT

J: TRBJ2-1
size: .
D: .
V: TRBV28
CDR3: CASSLFAGRTYNEQFF
DNA: TGTGCCAGCAGTCTATTTGCGGGGAGAACCTACAATGAGCAGTTCTTC

J: TRBJ2-1
size: .
D: .
V: TRBV5-1
CDR3: CASSLFGGPSSYNEQVF
DNA: TGCGCCAGCAGCTTGTTCGGGGGCCCCAGCTCCTACAATGAGCAGGTCTTC

J: TRBJ1-4
size: .
D: TRBD1
V: TRBV20-1
CDR3: CSARQGGLNEKLFF
DNA: TGCAGTGCGAGGCAGGGGGGCCTTAATGAAAAACTGTTTTTT

J: TRBJ2-5
size: few
D: .
V: TRBV10-2
CDR3: CASREVPPRETQYF
DNA: TGCGCCAGCCGTGAGGTCCCACCGCGGGAGACCCAGTACTTC

J: TRBJ1-2
size: .
D: .
V: TRBV7-9
CDR3: CASSLASDCGYTF
DNA: TGTGCCAGCAGCTTAGCTTCGGACTGTGGCTACACCTTC

J: TRBJ2-7
size: many
D: .
V: TRBV20-1
CDR3: CSASDSTYEQYF
DNA: TGCAGTGCTTCGGACAGCACCTACGAGCAGTACTTC